The clone carrying this T cell receptor beta chain was picked up a small number of times. The sample is drawn from a study of sequential checkpoint blockade in melanoma. The overall study: Patients were randomized 1:1 to nivolumab-then-ipilimumab or ipilimumab-then-nivolumab first-line. Maintenance nivolumab came after either treatment sequence.

Treatment in this sample: randomized to nivolumab then ipilimumab (arm A) or the reverse (arm B). Sequencing used immunoSEQ multiplex PCR; TCRdb keeps in-frame clones, though not all of them. The sample shows around 13,000 clones, roughly 69% of them seen only once. This CDR3 is built from 15 residues. The J segment lost 3 bases and the V segment lost 3 bases, leaving 4 bases of the junction unmatched. Germline CDR1 and CDR2: LNHDA and SQIVND (reference sequence). The chain combines TRBV19 with TRBJ1-1, with TRBD1 identical over 10 bases. The clonotype comes from a human donor with melanoma. The sequences come from CD8+ T cells sorted from blood (inferred from file names), collected from a patient given nivolumab and ipilimumab in sequence. The CDR3 bases are TGTGCCAGTAGTATCAAGGGGACAGGGGACACTGAAGCTTTCTTT. Protein: CASSIKGTGDTEAFF.